This TCR beta chain was captured in a study of T-cell memory formation after mild COVID-19. TCRdb passed the 5' RACE reads through MiXCR, listing each CDR3 protein once. The sample includes 350,000 to 400,000 distinct CDR3 sequences, roughly 20% of them seen just once. The CDR3 has 17 amino acids. CDR1 is LGHDT and CDR2 is YNNKEL in the germline V gene (reference sequence). Germline trimming cut 1 base from V and 3 bases from J; bases unmatched to any gene: 11. The sample consisted of PBMCs or a T cell subset sorted from them (not recorded which). The chain is built from TRBV3-1 and TRBJ1-2; TRBD1 aligns across 7 bases. The origin of this receptor is an adult woman who had mild COVID-19 (a few samples of this study predate the infection). Cell type and time point are not known. CDR3 coding DNA: TGTGCCAGCAGCCAAGTCCTCCCACCGGGACAGTACTATGGCTACACCTTC. Translation: CASSQVLPPGQYYGYTF.